This T cell receptor (beta chain) derives from a study of radiation and T cells in renal cell carcinoma. Trimming removed 0 bases from V and 9 bases from J, with 12 bases in between. The length of the CDR3 is 13 residues. Germline V gene lookup returns CDR1 GTSNPN and CDR2 SVGIG (reference sequence). To note about this clone: Its antigen is undetermined.

Findings and caveats of the study: Dominant CDR3 motifs were more common in irradiated tumors than controls. From baseline, blood top tumor clonotypes peaked at 2 weeks post-radiation. Tumor samples were small regions of around 0.92 g.

Here immunoSEQ multiplex PCR was the method, and the copy in TCRdb shows in-frame clones only, minus some. This table has about 22,000 clones, around 46% appearing once. Treatment in this sample: 15 Gy SBRT to primary tumor, nephrectomy 4 weeks later. Nephrectomy followed 15 Gy stereotactic body radiation by 4 weeks. This receptor was obtained from a woman in her forties or fifties with renal cell carcinoma. The chain is built from TRBV30 and TRBJ2-1, with D unresolved. The specimen was tumor tissue, collected from a patient whose treatment included radiotherapy and nephrectomy. For the CDR3, the DNA is TGTGCCTGGAGTGTCACCAGCGCAAGTGAGCAGTTCTTC. It codes for CAWSVTSASEQFF.